The source of this T cell receptor (beta chain) is a study of Ad26.COV2.S vaccination and SARS-CoV-2 variants. For the study at large: Participant was drawn from the COV1001 Ad26.COV2.S trial arm. Ad26.COV2.S was injected intramuscularly once or twice, 56 days apart.

A single count supports this clone. The treatment: about 20 received Ad26.COV2.S at low or high dose, single or two shots; five or six received placebo; per-sample allocation not given. Samples came from day 63 after the first vaccine or placebo injection. An adult aged 18-55 years in Boston served as the donor. Wuhan-strain SARS-CoV-2 spike was expressed by the Ad26 vector that made up the vaccine. The assay was immunoSEQ multiplex PCR, and TCRdb's table has in-frame clones only and misses some. The sample includes around 350,000 clones, 70% to 90% of them seen just once. The sample here was peripheral blood, taken in a trial of Ad26.COV2.S vaccine versus placebo. The receptor was derived from a person aged 18 to 59 who received the Ad26.COV2.S COVID-19 vaccine or a placebo.

In DNA, the CDR3 is TGTGCCAGCAGCTTAGTGCCTGGCGGGAGGACTGAAGCTTTCTTT. Translating gives CASSLVPGGRTEAFF. This chain links TRBV7-6 with TRBJ1-1, with D hard to call. Deletions cut 1 base from V and 5 bases from J, with 14 bases between. The germline V gene encodes CDR1 SGHVS and CDR2 FNYEAQ. The CDR3 runs to 15 residues.